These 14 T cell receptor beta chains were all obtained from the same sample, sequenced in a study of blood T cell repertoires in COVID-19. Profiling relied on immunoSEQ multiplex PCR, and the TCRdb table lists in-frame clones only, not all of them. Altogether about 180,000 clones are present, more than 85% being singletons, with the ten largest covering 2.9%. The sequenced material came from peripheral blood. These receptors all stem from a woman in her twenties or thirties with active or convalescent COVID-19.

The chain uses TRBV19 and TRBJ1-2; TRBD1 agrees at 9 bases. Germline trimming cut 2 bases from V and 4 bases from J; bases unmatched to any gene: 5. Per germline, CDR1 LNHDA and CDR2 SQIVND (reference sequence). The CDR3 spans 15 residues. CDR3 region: CASSIRGTGIYGYTF. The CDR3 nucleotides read TGTGCCAGTAGTATAAGAGGGACAGGGATCTATGGCTACACCTTC. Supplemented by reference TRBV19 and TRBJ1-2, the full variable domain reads DGGITQSPKYLFRKEGQNVTLSCEQNLNHDAMYWYRQDPGQGLRLIYYSQIVNDFQKGDIAEGYSVSREKKESFPLTVTSAQKNPTAFYLCASSIRGTGIYGYTFGSGTRLTVV.

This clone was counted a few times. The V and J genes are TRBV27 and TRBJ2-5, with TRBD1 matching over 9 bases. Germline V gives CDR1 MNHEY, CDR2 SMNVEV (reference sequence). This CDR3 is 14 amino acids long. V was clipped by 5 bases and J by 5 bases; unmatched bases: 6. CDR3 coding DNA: TGTGCCAGCAGTCAACAGGGGGCGCATGAGACCCAGTACTTC. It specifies CASSQQGAHETQYF.

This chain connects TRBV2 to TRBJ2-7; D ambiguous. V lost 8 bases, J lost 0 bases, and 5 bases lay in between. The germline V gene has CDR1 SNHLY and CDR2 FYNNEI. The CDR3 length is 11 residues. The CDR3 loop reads CASEFSYEQYF. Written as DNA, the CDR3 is TGTGCCAGCGAGTTCTCCTACGAGCAGTACTTC.

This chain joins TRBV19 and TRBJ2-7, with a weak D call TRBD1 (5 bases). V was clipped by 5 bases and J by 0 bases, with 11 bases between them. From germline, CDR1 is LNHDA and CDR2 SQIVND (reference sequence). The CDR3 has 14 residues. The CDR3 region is CASSWTSGSYEQYF. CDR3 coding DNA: TGTGCCAGTAGTTGGACATCGGGCTCCTACGAGCAGTACTTC. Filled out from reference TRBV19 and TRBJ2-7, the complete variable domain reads DGGITQSPKYLFRKEGQNVTLSCEQNLNHDAMYWYRQDPGQGLRLIYYSQIVNDFQKGDIAEGYSVSREKKESFPLTVTSAQKNPTAFYLCASSWTSGSYEQYFGPGTRLTVT.

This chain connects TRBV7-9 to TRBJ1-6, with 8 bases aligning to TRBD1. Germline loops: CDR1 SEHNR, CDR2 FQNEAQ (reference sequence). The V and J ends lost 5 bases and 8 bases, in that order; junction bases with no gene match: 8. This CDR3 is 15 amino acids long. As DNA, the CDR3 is TGTGCCAGCAGCCCCGTCCCGGGACAGGATTCACCCCTCCACTTT. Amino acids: CASSPVPGQDSPLHF.

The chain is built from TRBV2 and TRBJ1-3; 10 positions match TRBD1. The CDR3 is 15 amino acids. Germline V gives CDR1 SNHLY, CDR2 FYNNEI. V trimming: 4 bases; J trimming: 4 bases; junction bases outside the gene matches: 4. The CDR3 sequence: CASSGGQGTGNTIYF. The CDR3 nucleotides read TGTGCCAGCAGTGGGGGACAGGGGACGGGAAACACCATATATTTT. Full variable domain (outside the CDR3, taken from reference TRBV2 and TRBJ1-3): EPEVTQTPSHQVTQMGQEVILRCVPISNHLYFYWYRQILGQKVEFLVSFYNNEISEKSEIFDDQFSVERPDGSNFTLKIRSTKLEDSAMYFCASSGGQGTGNTIYFGEGSWLTVV.

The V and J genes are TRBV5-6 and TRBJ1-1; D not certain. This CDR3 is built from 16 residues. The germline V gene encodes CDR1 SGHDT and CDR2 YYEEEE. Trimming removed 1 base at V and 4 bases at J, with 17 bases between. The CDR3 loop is CASSLNGEGSGTEAFF. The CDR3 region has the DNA TGTGCCAGCAGCTTGAATGGGGAGGGAAGTGGCACTGAAGCTTTCTTT.

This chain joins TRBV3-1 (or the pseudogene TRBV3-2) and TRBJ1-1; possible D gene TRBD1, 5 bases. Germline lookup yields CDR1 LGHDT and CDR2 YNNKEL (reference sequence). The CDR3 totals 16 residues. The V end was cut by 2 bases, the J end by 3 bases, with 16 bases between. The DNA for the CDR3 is TGTGCCAGCAGCCAATCCGGGGGGTGGGTCGACACTGAAGCTTTCTTT. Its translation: CASSQSGGWVDTEAFF.

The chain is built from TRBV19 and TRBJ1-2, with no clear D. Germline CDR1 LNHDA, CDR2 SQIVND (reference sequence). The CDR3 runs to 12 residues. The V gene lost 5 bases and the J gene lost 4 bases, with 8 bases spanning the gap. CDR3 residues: CASSPGSYGYTF. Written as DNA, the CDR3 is TGTGCCAGTAGTCCGGGTTCCTATGGCTACACCTTC. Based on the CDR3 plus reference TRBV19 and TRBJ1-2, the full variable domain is DGGITQSPKYLFRKEGQNVTLSCEQNLNHDAMYWYRQDPGQGLRLIYYSQIVNDFQKGDIAEGYSVSREKKESFPLTVTSAQKNPTAFYLCASSPGSYGYTFGSGTRLTVV.

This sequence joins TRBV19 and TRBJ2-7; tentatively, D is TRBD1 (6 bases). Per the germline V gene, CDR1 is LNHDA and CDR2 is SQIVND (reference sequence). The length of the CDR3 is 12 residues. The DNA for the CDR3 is TGTGCTAGTTCGGACAGTCCCTACGAGCAGTACTTC. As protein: CASSDSPYEQYF.

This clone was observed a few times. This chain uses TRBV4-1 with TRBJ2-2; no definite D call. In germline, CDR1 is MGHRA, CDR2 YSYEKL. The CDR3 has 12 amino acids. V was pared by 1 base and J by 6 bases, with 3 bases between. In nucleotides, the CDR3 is TGCGCCAGCAGCCAAGCTCCCGGGGAGCTGTTTTTT. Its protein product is CASSQAPGELFF.

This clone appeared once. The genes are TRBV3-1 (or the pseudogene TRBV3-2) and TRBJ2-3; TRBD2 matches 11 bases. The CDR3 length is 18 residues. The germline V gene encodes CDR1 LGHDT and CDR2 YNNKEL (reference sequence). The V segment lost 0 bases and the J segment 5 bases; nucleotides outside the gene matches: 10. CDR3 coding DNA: TGTGCCAGCAGCCAAGAAAAACTAGCGGGAGAAGCTTTAGATACGCAGTATTTT. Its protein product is CASSQEKLAGEALDTQYF.

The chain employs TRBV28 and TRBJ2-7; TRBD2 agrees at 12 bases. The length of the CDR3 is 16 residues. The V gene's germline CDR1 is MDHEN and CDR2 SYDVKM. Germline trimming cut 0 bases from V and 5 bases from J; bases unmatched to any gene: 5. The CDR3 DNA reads TGTGCCAGCAGTTTATGGGCTAGCGGGAGGGGGCACGAGCAGTACTTC. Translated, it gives CASSLWASGRGHEQYF.

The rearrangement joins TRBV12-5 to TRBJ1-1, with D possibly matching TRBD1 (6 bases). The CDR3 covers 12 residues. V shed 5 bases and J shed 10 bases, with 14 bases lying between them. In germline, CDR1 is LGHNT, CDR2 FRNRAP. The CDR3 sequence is CASGADSYRAFF. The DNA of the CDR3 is TGTGCTAGTGGTGCGGACAGCTATAGAGCTTTCTTT.